The T cell receptor beta chain under discussion was sequenced for a study of CD8+ T cells in alopecia areata. Study-wide findings and caveats: Among the 100 top clones, expanded CD8+ clones, like scalp clonality, were significantly decreased by tofacitinib. It was observed that many expanded lesional clones persisted in scalp and blood during tofacitinib.

V gave up 4 bases and J gave up 3 bases, with 9 bases separating them. Germline loops: CDR1 SQVTM, CDR2 ANQGSEA. The CDR3 is 12 residues long. Extraction of RNA preceded its reverse transcription into cDNA, which served as the sequencing template. Produced via immunoSEQ multiplex PCR; TCRdb's table is partial and in-frame only. The sample carries hundreds of thousands of clones, 60% recorded once. Treatment in this sample: oral pan-JAK inhibitor, 5-10 mg twice daily. A FACSAria was used to sort CD4+ and CD8+ T cells. These cells came from PBMCs. To note about this clone: Its antigen is unknown. Different DNA sequences within this sample yield the same CDR3.

The chain employs TRBV29-1 and TRBJ2-5; D call uncertain. The source material was CD4+ T cells sorted from blood, sampled around week 53, from a patient treated with tofacitinib. This receptor was obtained from a human donor with alopecia areata. In nucleotides, the CDR3 is TGCAGCGTTGGAAGGGCCGAAGAGACCCAGTACTTC. It translates to CSVGRAEETQYF.